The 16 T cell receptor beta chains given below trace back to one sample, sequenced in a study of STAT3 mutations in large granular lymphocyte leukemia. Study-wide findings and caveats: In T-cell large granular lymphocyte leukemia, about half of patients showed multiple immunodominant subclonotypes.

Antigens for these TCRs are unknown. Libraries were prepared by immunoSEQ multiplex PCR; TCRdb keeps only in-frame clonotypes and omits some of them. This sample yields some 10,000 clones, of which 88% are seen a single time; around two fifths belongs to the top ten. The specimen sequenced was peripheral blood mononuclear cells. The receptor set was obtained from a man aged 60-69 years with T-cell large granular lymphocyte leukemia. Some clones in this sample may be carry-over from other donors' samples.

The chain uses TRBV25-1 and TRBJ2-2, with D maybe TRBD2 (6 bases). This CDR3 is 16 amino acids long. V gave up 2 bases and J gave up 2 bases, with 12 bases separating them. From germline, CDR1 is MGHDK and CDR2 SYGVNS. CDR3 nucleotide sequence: TGTGCCAGCAGTGAAGCACTAGGGACTAACACCGGGGAGCTGTTTTTT. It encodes CASSEALGTNTGELFF.

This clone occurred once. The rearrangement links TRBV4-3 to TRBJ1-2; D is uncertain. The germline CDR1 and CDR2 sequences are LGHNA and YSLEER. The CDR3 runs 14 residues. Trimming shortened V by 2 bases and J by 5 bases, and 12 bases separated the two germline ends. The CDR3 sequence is CASSQSPGEYGYTF. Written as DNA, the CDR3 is TGCGCCAGCAGCCAATCGCCAGGCGAATATGGCTACACCTTC.

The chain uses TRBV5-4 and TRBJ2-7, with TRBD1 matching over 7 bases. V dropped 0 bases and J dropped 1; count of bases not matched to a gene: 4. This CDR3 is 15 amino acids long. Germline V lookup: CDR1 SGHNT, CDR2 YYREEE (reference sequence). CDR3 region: CASSLEGQRSYEQYF. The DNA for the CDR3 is TGTGCCAGCAGCTTGGAGGGACAGCGATCCTACGAGCAGTACTTC.

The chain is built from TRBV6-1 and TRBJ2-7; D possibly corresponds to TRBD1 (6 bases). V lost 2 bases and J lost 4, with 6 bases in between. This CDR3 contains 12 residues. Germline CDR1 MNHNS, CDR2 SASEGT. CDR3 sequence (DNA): TGTGCCAGCAGTGAAAGGGGGTACGAGCAGTACTTC. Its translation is CASSERGYEQYF.

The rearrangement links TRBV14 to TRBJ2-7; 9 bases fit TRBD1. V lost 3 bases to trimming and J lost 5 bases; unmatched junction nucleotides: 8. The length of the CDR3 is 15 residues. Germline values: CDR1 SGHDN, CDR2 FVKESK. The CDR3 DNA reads TGTGCCAGCAGCCAGGACAGGGGATGGGGAGACGAGCAGTACTTC. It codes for CASSQDRGWGDEQYF.

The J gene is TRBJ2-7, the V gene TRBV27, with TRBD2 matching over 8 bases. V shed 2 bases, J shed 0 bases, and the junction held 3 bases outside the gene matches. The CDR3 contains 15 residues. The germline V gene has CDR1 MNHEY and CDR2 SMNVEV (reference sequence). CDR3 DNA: TGTGCCAGCAGTTTAGTGAGCGGGAGCTCCTACGAGCAGTACTTC. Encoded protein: CASSLVSGSSYEQYF.

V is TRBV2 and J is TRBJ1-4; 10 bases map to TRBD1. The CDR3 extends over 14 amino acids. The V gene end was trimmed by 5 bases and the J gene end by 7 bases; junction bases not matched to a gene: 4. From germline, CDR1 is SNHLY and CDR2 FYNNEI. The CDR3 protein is CASSSDRGLEKLFF. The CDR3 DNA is TGTGCCAGCAGTTCTGACAGGGGGCTTGAAAAACTGTTTTTT.

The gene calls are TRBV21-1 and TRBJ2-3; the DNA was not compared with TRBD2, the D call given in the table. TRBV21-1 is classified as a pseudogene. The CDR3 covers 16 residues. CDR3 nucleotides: TGTGCCAGCAGCATCCTAGCGGGAGGGATAACAGATACGCAGTATTTT. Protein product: CASSILAGGITDTQYF.

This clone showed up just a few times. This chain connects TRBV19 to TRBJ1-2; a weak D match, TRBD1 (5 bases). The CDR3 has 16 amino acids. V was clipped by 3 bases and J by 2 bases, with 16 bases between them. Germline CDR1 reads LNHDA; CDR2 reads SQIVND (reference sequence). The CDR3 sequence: CASSIWLLGENYGYTF. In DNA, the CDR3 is TGTGCCAGTAGTATCTGGCTTTTAGGGGAGAACTATGGCTACACCTTC.

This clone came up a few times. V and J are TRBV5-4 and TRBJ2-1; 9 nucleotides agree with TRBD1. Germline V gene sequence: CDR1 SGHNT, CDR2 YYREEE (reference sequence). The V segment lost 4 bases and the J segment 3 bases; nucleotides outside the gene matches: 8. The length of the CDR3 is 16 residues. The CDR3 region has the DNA TGTGCCAGCAGCCTCTCGACAGGGGGTTTCTACAATGAGCAGTTCTTC. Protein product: CASSLSTGGFYNEQFF.

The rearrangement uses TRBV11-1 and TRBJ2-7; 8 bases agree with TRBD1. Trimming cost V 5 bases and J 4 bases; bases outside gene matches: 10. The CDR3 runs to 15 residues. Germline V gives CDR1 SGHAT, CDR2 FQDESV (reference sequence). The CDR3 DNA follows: TGTGCCAGCAGCCCCCGGACAGGGAGGATTTACGAGCAGTACTTC. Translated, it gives CASSPRTGRIYEQYF.

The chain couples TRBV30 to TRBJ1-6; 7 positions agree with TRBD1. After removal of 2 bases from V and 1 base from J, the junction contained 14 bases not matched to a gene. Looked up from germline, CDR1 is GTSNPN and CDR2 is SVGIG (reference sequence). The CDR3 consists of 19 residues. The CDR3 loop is CAWSNVRTGGGSYNSPLHF. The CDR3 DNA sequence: TGTGCCTGGAGTAATGTAAGGACAGGCGGCGGTTCCTATAATTCACCCCTCCACTTT.

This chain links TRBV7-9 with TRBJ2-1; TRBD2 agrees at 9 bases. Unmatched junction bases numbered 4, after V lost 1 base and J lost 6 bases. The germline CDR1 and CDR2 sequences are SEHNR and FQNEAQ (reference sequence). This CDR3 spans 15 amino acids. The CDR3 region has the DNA TGTGCCAGCAGCTTAGGCGGGAGGGCCGGCAATGAGCAGTTCTTC. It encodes CASSLGGRAGNEQFF.

CDR3 nucleotides: TGCAGCGCTAGGACTAGCGGGAGTTGGCTAGAGACCCAGTACTTC. Translated, it gives CSARTSGSWLETQYF. The chain employs TRBV29-1 and TRBJ2-5; TRBD2 aligns across 13 bases. The germline CDR1 and CDR2 sequences are SQVTM and ANQGSEA. This CDR3 spans 15 amino acids. V shed 7 bases, J shed 4 bases, and the junction held 9 bases outside the gene matches.

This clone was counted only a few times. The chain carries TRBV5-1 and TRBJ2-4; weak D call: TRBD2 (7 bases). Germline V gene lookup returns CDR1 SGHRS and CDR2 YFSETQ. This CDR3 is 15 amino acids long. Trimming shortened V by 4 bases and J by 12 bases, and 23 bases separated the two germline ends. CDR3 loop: CASSAEQGGISPQYF. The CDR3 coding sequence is TGCGCCAGCAGCGCGGAACAGGGAGGGATTTCTCCTCAGTACTTC.

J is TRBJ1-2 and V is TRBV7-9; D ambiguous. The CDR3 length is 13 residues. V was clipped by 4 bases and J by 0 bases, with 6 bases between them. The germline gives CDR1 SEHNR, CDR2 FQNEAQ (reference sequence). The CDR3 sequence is CASSSSANYGYTF. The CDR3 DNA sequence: TGTGCCAGCAGCTCGAGTGCTAACTATGGCTACACCTTC.